The present T cell receptor (beta chain) was sequenced within a study of human versus mouse CDR3 diversity and MHC coevolution. Naive CD4 T cells, CD45RO-negative and CD62L-positive, were flow-sorted from PBMCs. The data were produced by immunoSEQ multiplex PCR, yet TCRdb's version contains in-frame clones alone and is incomplete. Of about 81,000 clones in the sample, around 95% were seen once. This clone has a single count. Its antigen is still unknown. Other DNA sequences in this specimen translate into the identical CDR3. Per the germline V gene, CDR1 is GTSNPN and CDR2 is SVGIG (reference sequence). V gave up 2 bases and J gave up 4 bases, with 5 bases separating them. The CDR3 consists of 11 residues. Study results and caveats: By iCHAO1, human TCR beta clonotypes numbered 1.5 million to 2 million, the most. Most of the three human donors had the lowest clonal inequality.

The chain couples TRBV30 to TRBJ2-5, with D unresolved. What was sequenced was naive CD4+ T cells from blood. The subset here: CD45RO-negative CD62L-positive naive CD4 T cells. The TCR originated in a person between 30 and 69 years old in good health. The CDR3 here is CAWSPRETQYF. CDR3 nucleotides: TGTGCCTGGAGTCCCAGAGAGACCCAGTACTTC.